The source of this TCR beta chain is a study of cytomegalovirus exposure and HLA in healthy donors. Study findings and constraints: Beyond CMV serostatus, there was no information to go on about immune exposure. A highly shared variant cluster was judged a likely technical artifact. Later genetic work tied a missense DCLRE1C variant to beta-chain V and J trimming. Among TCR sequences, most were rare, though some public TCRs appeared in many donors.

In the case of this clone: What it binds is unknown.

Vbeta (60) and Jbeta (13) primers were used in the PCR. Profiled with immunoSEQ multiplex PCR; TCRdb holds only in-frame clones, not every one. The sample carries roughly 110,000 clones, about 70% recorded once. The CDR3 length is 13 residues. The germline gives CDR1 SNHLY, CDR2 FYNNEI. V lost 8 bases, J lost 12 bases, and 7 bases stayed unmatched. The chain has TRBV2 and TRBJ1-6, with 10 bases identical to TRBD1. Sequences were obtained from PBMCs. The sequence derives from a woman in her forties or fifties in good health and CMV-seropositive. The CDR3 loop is CASGRDRGRPLHF. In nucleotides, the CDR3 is TGTGCCAGCGGCCGGGACAGGGGCCGACCCCTCCACTTT.